The sequence of this T cell receptor (beta chain) was determined in a study of T cell responses to AZD1222 COVID-19 vaccine. The CDR3 spans 13 residues. CDR1 is GTSNPN and CDR2 is SVGIG in the germline V gene (reference sequence). V was shortened by 5 bases and J by 1 base, with 9 bases between the two germline ends. This table comes from immunoSEQ multiplex PCR, and its TCRdb copy is limited to in-frame clones, with some not included. The table has about 98,000 clones, 84% seen once; the top ten hold around 15%. General study points: Baseline serology detected seropositivity in only six AZD1222 recipients. Mostly white British, mostly female donors; authors suggested clonal diversity may be underestimated.

To note about this clone: Antigen: not known.

The J gene is TRBJ1-5, the V gene TRBV30; D is possibly TRBD1 (5 bases). This TCR was recovered from an adult in good health. The sequences come from peripheral blood, collected on day 0 of AZD1222 vaccination. CDR3 in DNA: TGTGCCTGGGGGAGGGACAGCAATCAGCCCCAGCATTTT. Translating it yields CAWGRDSNQPQHF.